This T cell receptor beta chain was recorded in a study of T cell repertoires in cytomegalovirus infection. Overall study context: Public TCR beta signatures were indicative of both CMV infection and a matching HLA type. The study, taken as a whole, reports: Cumulated frequencies of public TCR beta families served to identify carriers of CMV plus the relevant HLA. What dominated the ex vivo response were HLA-C-restricted CMV-specific TCR beta clonotypes.

The sample holds many counts of this clonotype. What it binds is unknown. TCRdb called the reads again in MiXCR, with one record for every CDR3 protein. The table lists fewer than 550,000 distinct CDR3 sequences, around 27% of them singletons, with under 15% in the top ten. The sample comprised PBMCs. The receptor comes from a human donor in good health (CMV status not recorded). Some clones in this sample may be carry-over from other donors' samples.

Here the CDR3 reads CASSTKDTQYF. The DNA of the CDR3 is TGTGCCAGCAGCACGAAGGATACGCAGTATTTT. V gene TRBV7-2 combines with J gene TRBJ2-3, with no clear D. Germline V CDR1 and CDR2: SGHTA, FQGNSA. Trimming left V 5 bases short and J 6 bases short, with 6 bases between. There are 11 residues in the CDR3.